Listed below are T cell receptor beta chains from one sample, sequenced in a study of identical twins. TCRdb reprocessed the 5' RACE reads via MiXCR and lists one record per CDR3 protein. The repertoire consists of 220,000 or so distinct CDR3 sequences, with 5.5% to 7% occurring once and the leading ten covering more than 3%. This sample also appeared in a second study, on yellow fever vaccine responses in identical twins.

Sequenced sample: memory (CD45RO+) T cells sorted from blood. These receptors came from a young woman in good health. CDR3s include the opening cysteine and the closing phenylalanine or tryptophan. Each record gives: V gene, J gene, D gene, clone size, CDR3 protein, CDR3 DNA. The D gene is left open where the match is weak. Size is omitted from some rows. Given values are once, few, many or a class for expanded clones.

v_gene: TRBV24-1; j_gene: TRBJ2-3; d_gene: NA; abundance: few; CDR3aa: CATSDRGGSGTDTQYF; CDR3nt: TGTGCCACCAGTGACCGAGGGGGGAGTGGCACAGATACGCAGTATTTT
v_gene: TRBV24-1; j_gene: TRBJ2-3; d_gene: TRBD2; abundance: few; CDR3aa: CATELAGADTQYF; CDR3nt: TGTGCCACGGAGCTAGCGGGAGCAGATACGCAGTATTTT
v_gene: TRBV5-1; j_gene: TRBJ2-5; d_gene: NA; abundance: many; CDR3aa: CASSLSLAIQETQYF; CDR3nt: TGCGCCAGCAGCTTGTCGCTAGCGATTCAAGAGACCCAGTACTTC
v_gene: TRBV29-1; j_gene: TRBJ2-7; d_gene: NA; abundance: NA; CDR3aa: CSVVSPASSYEQYF; CDR3nt: TGCAGCGTTGTAAGCCCGGCGAGCTCCTACGAGCAGTACTTC
v_gene: TRBV20-1; j_gene: TRBJ2-5; d_gene: TRBD1; abundance: few; CDR3aa: CSASDRDRAQETQYF; CDR3nt: TGCAGTGCTAGCGACCGGGACAGGGCCCAAGAGACCCAGTACTTC
v_gene: TRBV11-2; j_gene: TRBJ2-2; d_gene: TRBD2; abundance: many; CDR3aa: CASTGLAGVPGELFF; CDR3nt: TGTGCCAGCACCGGACTAGCGGGGGTTCCCGGGGAGCTGTTTTTT
v_gene: TRBV5-1; j_gene: TRBJ2-5; d_gene: TRBD2; abundance: NA; CDR3aa: CASSPGLAVETQYF; CDR3nt: TGCGCCAGCAGCCCGGGACTAGCCGTCGAGACCCAGTACTTC
v_gene: TRBV20-1; j_gene: TRBJ2-2; d_gene: NA; abundance: NA; CDR3aa: CSASRLNTGELFF; CDR3nt: TGCAGTGCTAGTAGGCTGAACACCGGGGAGCTGTTTTTT
v_gene: TRBV15; j_gene: TRBJ2-1; d_gene: TRBD2; abundance: many; CDR3aa: CATSRDLAGGYNEQFF; CDR3nt: TGTGCCACCAGCAGAGACCTAGCGGGGGGTTACAATGAGCAGTTCTTC
v_gene: TRBV7-9; j_gene: TRBJ2-7; d_gene: NA; abundance: many; CDR3aa: CASSLAQAGSLFEQYF; CDR3nt: TGTGCCAGCAGCTTAGCGCAGGCCGGGTCCCTCTTCGAGCAGTACTTC
v_gene: TRBV5-6; j_gene: TRBJ2-1; d_gene: NA; abundance: NA; CDR3aa: CASSATSLGASEQFF; CDR3nt: TGTGCCAGCAGCGCCACTAGCTTGGGGGCGAGTGAGCAGTTCTTC
v_gene: TRBV12-3/TRBV12-4; j_gene: TRBJ2-3; d_gene: NA; abundance: many; CDR3aa: CASSFRQDTDTQYF; CDR3nt: TGTGCCAGCAGTTTCCGACAGGACACAGATACGCAGTATTTT
v_gene: TRBV3-1; j_gene: TRBJ1-6; d_gene: TRBD1; abundance: NA; CDR3aa: CASTQDFWTGGNSPLHF; CDR3nt: TGTGCCAGCACCCAAGATTTCTGGACAGGGGGAAATTCACCCCTCCACTTT
v_gene: TRBV20-1; j_gene: TRBJ2-1; d_gene: TRBD2; abundance: few; CDR3aa: CSAETSGRALSSYNEQFF; CDR3nt: TGCAGTGCTGAGACTAGCGGGAGGGCCCTAAGCTCCTACAATGAGCAGTTCTTC
v_gene: TRBV5-6; j_gene: TRBJ1-2; d_gene: NA; abundance: many; CDR3aa: CASSSRGPEFNYGYTF; CDR3nt: TGTGCCAGCAGCTCGAGGGGACCCGAATTTAACTATGGCTACACCTTC
v_gene: TRBV13; j_gene: TRBJ1-3; d_gene: NA; abundance: NA; CDR3aa: CASSLEYSGNTIYF; CDR3nt: TGTGCCAGCAGCTTAGAGTACTCTGGAAACACCATATATTTT
v_gene: TRBV2; j_gene: TRBJ2-3; d_gene: TRBD1; abundance: many; CDR3aa: CASSPTGGNTDTQYF; CDR3nt: TGTGCCAGCAGTCCCACAGGGGGGAACACAGATACGCAGTATTTT
v_gene: TRBV27; j_gene: TRBJ2-7; d_gene: NA; abundance: few; CDR3aa: CASSWGGPPYEQYF; CDR3nt: TGTGCCAGCAGTTGGGGGGGGCCTCCCTACGAGCAGTACTTC
v_gene: TRBV10-1; j_gene: TRBJ1-1; d_gene: TRBD1; abundance: many; CDR3aa: CASSVGQFTEAFF; CDR3nt: TGCGCCAGCAGCGTGGGACAGTTCACTGAAGCTTTCTTT
v_gene: TRBV5-5; j_gene: TRBJ1-5; d_gene: NA; abundance: few; CDR3aa: CASSWGGPNQPQHF; CDR3nt: TGTGCCAGCAGCTGGGGGGGGCCCAATCAGCCCCAGCATTTT
v_gene: TRBV28; j_gene: TRBJ2-2; d_gene: NA; abundance: many; CDR3aa: CASSKTGSGIKLFF; CDR3nt: TGTGCCAGCAGTAAAACAGGGTCCGGGATCAAGCTGTTTTTT
v_gene: TRBV5-1; j_gene: TRBJ1-2; d_gene: NA; abundance: few; CDR3aa: CASSPGVANLGYGYTF; CDR3nt: TGCGCCAGCAGCCCGGGCGTGGCGAATTTGGGCTATGGCTACACCTTC
v_gene: TRBV5-1; j_gene: TRBJ1-1; d_gene: NA; abundance: many; CDR3aa: CASSLRIGDNTEAFF; CDR3nt: TGCGCCAGCAGCTTGCGGATAGGGGATAACACTGAAGCTTTCTTT
v_gene: TRBV4-1; j_gene: TRBJ1-5; d_gene: TRBD1; abundance: few; CDR3aa: CASSQGTGGYQPQHF; CDR3nt: TGCGCCAGCAGCCAGGGGACAGGGGGTTATCAGCCCCAGCATTTT
v_gene: TRBV20-1; j_gene: TRBJ1-1; d_gene: NA; abundance: many; CDR3aa: CSASGGNTEAFF; CDR3nt: TGCAGTGCTAGTGGGGGGAACACTGAAGCTTTCTTT
v_gene: TRBV10-3; j_gene: TRBJ2-7; d_gene: TRBD2; abundance: many; CDR3aa: CAIMSGDSYEQYF; CDR3nt: TGTGCCATCATGAGCGGGGACTCCTACGAGCAGTACTTC
v_gene: TRBV24-1; j_gene: TRBJ2-1; d_gene: TRBD2; abundance: many; CDR3aa: CATSEGAGYNEQFF; CDR3nt: TGTGCCACCAGTGAAGGAGCGGGATACAATGAGCAGTTCTTC
v_gene: TRBV7-2; j_gene: TRBJ1-2; d_gene: TRBD1; abundance: few; CDR3aa: CASSWGQGYGYTF; CDR3nt: TGTGCCAGCAGCTGGGGACAGGGGTATGGCTACACCTTC
v_gene: TRBV10-3; j_gene: TRBJ2-7; d_gene: NA; abundance: many; CDR3aa: CAISAKGEQYF; CDR3nt: TGTGCCATCAGTGCGAAGGGCGAGCAGTACTTC
v_gene: TRBV6-4; j_gene: TRBJ2-1; d_gene: TRBD2; abundance: few; CDR3aa: CASSLEAGEYNEQFF; CDR3nt: TGTGCCAGCAGTTTGGAAGCGGGAGAGTACAATGAGCAGTTCTTC
v_gene: TRBV28; j_gene: TRBJ2-3; d_gene: NA; abundance: NA; CDR3aa: CASSAGGVNTDTQYF; CDR3nt: TGTGCCAGCTCCGCAGGCGGGGTGAACACAGATACGCAGTATTTT
v_gene: TRBV20-1; j_gene: TRBJ2-3; d_gene: TRBD2; abundance: few; CDR3aa: CSAGGTSRDTQYF; CDR3nt: TGCAGTGCCGGCGGGACTAGTAGAGATACGCAGTATTTT
v_gene: TRBV5-1; j_gene: TRBJ1-1; d_gene: NA; abundance: many; CDR3aa: CASSYTDTNTEAFF; CDR3nt: TGCGCCAGCAGCTACACTGACACCAACACTGAAGCTTTCTTT
v_gene: TRBV3-1; j_gene: TRBJ2-3; d_gene: TRBD2; abundance: many; CDR3aa: CASSSGLAGGDTQYF; CDR3nt: TGTGCCAGCAGCTCCGGACTAGCGGGAGGCGATACGCAGTATTTT
v_gene: TRBV2; j_gene: TRBJ2-5; d_gene: NA; abundance: NA; CDR3aa: CASRETLSGDRETQYF; CDR3nt: TGTGCCAGCAGGGAAACGCTTTCAGGGGATCGAGAGACCCAGTACTTC
v_gene: TRBV3-1; j_gene: TRBJ1-5; d_gene: NA; abundance: few; CDR3aa: CASSQGVAVQFAQHF; CDR3nt: TGTGCCAGCAGCCAAGGTGTCGCCGTCCAATTTGCCCAGCATTTT
v_gene: TRBV11-2; j_gene: TRBJ1-1; d_gene: NA; abundance: many; CDR3aa: CASSPFLLNTEAFF; CDR3nt: TGTGCCAGCAGCCCTTTTTTACTGAACACTGAAGCTTTCTTT
v_gene: TRBV10-1; j_gene: TRBJ2-7; d_gene: TRBD1; abundance: few; CDR3aa: CASSGTGDEQYF; CDR3nt: TGCGCCAGCAGCGGGACAGGGGACGAGCAGTACTTC
v_gene: TRBV6-5; j_gene: TRBJ2-7; d_gene: NA; abundance: few; CDR3aa: CASSYLRGAYEQYF; CDR3nt: TGTGCCAGCAGTTACCTCAGGGGGGCCTACGAGCAGTACTTC
v_gene: TRBV29-1; j_gene: TRBJ2-7; d_gene: NA; abundance: many; CDR3aa: CSVEYEYEQYF; CDR3nt: TGCAGCGTGGAATACGAATACGAGCAGTACTTC
v_gene: TRBV5-1; j_gene: TRBJ1-2; d_gene: NA; abundance: many; CDR3aa: CASSFGIWDADYGYTF; CDR3nt: TGCGCCAGCAGCTTCGGGATCTGGGACGCGGACTATGGCTACACCTTC
v_gene: TRBV7-2; j_gene: TRBJ1-1; d_gene: NA; abundance: many; CDR3aa: CASSPFLRGEAFF; CDR3nt: TGTGCCAGCAGCCCCTTCCTACGGGGGGAAGCTTTCTTT
v_gene: TRBV5-1; j_gene: TRBJ1-1; d_gene: NA; abundance: many; CDR3aa: CASSLYEAGTEAFF; CDR3nt: TGCGCCAGCAGCTTGTACGAGGCGGGGACTGAAGCTTTCTTT
v_gene: TRBV18; j_gene: TRBJ1-5; d_gene: TRBD1; abundance: NA; CDR3aa: CASSSGTGGSNQPQHF; CDR3nt: TGTGCCAGCTCATCTGGGACAGGGGGAAGCAATCAGCCCCAGCATTTT
v_gene: TRBV12-3/TRBV12-4; j_gene: TRBJ1-1; d_gene: NA; abundance: many; CDR3aa: CASSPTPGGVSEAFF; CDR3nt: TGTGCCAGCAGCCCGACACCAGGAGGGGTGAGTGAAGCTTTCTTT
v_gene: TRBV7-7; j_gene: TRBJ2-1; d_gene: NA; abundance: few; CDR3aa: CASSRGDSAGEQFF; CDR3nt: TGTGCCAGCTCTAGAGGGGATTCAGCAGGGGAGCAGTTCTTC
v_gene: TRBV4-2; j_gene: TRBJ2-6; d_gene: NA; abundance: few; CDR3aa: CASSQDFTSGANVLTF; CDR3nt: TGTGCCAGCAGCCAAGATTTCACCTCTGGGGCCAACGTCCTGACTTTC
v_gene: TRBV5-6; j_gene: TRBJ2-1; d_gene: TRBD2; abundance: few; CDR3aa: CASRMDRGLAGGLGNEQFF; CDR3nt: TGTGCCAGCAGAATGGACAGGGGACTAGCGGGGGGCCTGGGGAATGAGCAGTTCTTC
v_gene: TRBV7-9; j_gene: TRBJ2-2; d_gene: NA; abundance: many; CDR3aa: CASGGSANTGELFF; CDR3nt: TGTGCCAGCGGGGGGTCAGCGAACACCGGGGAGCTGTTTTTT
v_gene: TRBV10-3; j_gene: TRBJ1-2; d_gene: NA; abundance: many; CDR3aa: CAISESGIGYTF; CDR3nt: TGTGCCATCAGTGAGTCGGGGATCGGCTACACCTTC
v_gene: TRBV19; j_gene: TRBJ2-5; d_gene: TRBD2; abundance: NA; CDR3aa: CASNPSGKGETQYF; CDR3nt: TGTGCCAGTAACCCTAGCGGAAAAGGAGAGACCCAGTACTTC
v_gene: TRBV28; j_gene: TRBJ1-5; d_gene: TRBD1; abundance: NA; CDR3aa: CASSFPGGSQPQHF; CDR3nt: TGTGCCAGCAGTTTCCCAGGGGGAAGTCAGCCCCAGCATTTT
v_gene: TRBV7-2; j_gene: TRBJ1-2; d_gene: NA; abundance: NA; CDR3aa: CASSPRGPPLNYGYTF; CDR3nt: TGTGCCAGCAGCCCCCGGGGTCCTCCTCTTAACTATGGCTACACCTTC
v_gene: TRBV7-8; j_gene: TRBJ2-5; d_gene: TRBD1; abundance: few; CDR3aa: CASSFQPGQGRETQYF; CDR3nt: TGTGCCAGCAGCTTCCAGCCGGGACAGGGACGCGAGACCCAGTACTTC
v_gene: TRBV4-1; j_gene: TRBJ2-1; d_gene: TRBD2; abundance: many; CDR3aa: CASSQESGVSSYNEQFF; CDR3nt: TGCGCCAGCAGCCAGGAAAGCGGGGTAAGCTCCTACAATGAGCAGTTCTTC
v_gene: TRBV6-5; j_gene: TRBJ1-1; d_gene: NA; abundance: many; CDR3aa: CASGRRHTEAFF; CDR3nt: TGTGCCAGCGGCAGGCGCCACACTGAAGCTTTCTTT
v_gene: TRBV27; j_gene: TRBJ2-5; d_gene: NA; abundance: few; CDR3aa: CASSLSRHPQETQYF; CDR3nt: TGTGCCAGCAGTTTATCTCGGCATCCCCAAGAGACCCAGTACTTC
v_gene: TRBV28; j_gene: TRBJ1-2; d_gene: NA; abundance: NA; CDR3aa: CASSLLAVYGYTF; CDR3nt: TGTGCCAGCAGTTTATTGGCAGTCTATGGCTACACCTTC
v_gene: TRBV6-1; j_gene: TRBJ1-5; d_gene: NA; abundance: many; CDR3aa: CASSEPDQPQHF; CDR3nt: TGTGCCAGCAGTGAACCGGACCAGCCCCAGCATTTT
v_gene: TRBV6-1; j_gene: TRBJ2-4; d_gene: NA; abundance: many; CDR3aa: CASSEYIAKNIQYF; CDR3nt: TGTGCCAGCAGTGAATATATAGCCAAAAACATTCAGTACTTC